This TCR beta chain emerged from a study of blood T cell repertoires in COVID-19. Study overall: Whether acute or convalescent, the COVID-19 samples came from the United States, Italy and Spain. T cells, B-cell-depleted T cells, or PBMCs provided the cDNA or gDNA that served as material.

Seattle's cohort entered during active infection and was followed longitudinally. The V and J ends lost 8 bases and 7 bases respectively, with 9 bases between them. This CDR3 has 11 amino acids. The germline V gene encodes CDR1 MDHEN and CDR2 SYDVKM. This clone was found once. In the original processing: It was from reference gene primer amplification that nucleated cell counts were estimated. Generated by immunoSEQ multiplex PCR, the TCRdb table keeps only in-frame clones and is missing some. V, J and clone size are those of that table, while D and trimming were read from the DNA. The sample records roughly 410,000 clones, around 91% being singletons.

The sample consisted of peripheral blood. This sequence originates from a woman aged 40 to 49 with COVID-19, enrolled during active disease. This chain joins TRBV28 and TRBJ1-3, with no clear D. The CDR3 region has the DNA TGTGCCAGCCCGCCGAGGAACACCATATATTTT. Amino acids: CASPPRNTIYF.